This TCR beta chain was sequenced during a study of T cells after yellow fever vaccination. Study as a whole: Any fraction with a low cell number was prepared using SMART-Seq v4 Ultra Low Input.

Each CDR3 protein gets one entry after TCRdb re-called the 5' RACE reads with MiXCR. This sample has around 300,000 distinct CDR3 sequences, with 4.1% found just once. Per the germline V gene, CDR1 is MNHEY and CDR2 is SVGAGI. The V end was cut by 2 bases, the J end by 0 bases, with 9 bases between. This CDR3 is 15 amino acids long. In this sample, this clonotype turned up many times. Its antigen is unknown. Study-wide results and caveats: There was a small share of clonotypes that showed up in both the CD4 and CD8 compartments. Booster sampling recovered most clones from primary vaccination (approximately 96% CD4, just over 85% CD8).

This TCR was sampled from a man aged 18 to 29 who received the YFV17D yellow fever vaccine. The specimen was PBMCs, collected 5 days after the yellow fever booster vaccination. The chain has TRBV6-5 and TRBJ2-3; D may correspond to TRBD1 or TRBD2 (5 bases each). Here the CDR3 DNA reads TGTGCCAGCAGTTACAGCAGGGACAGCACAGATACGCAGTATTTT. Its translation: CASSYSRDSTDTQYF.